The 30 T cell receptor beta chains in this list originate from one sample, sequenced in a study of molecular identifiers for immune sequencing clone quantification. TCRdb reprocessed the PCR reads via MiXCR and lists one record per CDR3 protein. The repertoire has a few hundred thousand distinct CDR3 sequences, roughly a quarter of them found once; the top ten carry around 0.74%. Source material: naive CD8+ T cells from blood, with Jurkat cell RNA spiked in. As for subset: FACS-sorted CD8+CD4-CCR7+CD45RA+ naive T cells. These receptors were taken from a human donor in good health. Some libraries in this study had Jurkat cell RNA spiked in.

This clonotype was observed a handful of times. Here the CDR3 DNA reads TGTGCCAGCAGTTACTCGGACCCGAGGTCCTACGAGCAGTACTTC. This translates into CASSYSDPRSYEQYF. J is TRBJ2-7 and V is TRBV6-5, with D uncertain. Deletions cut 0 bases from V and 1 base from J, with 10 bases between. The CDR3 spans 15 residues. The germline V gene encodes CDR1 MNHEY and CDR2 SVGAGI.

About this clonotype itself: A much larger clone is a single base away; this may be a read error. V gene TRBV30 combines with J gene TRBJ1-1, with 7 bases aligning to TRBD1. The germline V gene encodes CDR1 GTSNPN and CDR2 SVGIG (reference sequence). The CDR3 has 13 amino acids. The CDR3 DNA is TGTGCCTGGAGTTTGACAGGGAACACTAAAGCTTTCTTT. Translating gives CAWSLTGNTKAFF.

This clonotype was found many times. The CDR3 DNA reads TGTGCCAGCAGCTCCCTCCTGGTAGGCACAGATACGCAGTATTTT. It codes for CASSSLLVGTDTQYF. J is TRBJ2-3 and V is TRBV7-2; D gene unclear. The CDR3 covers 15 residues. The ends were cut back, 4 bases at V and 1 base at J, with 12 bases in the middle. Germline CDR1 reads SGHTA; CDR2 reads FQGNSA.

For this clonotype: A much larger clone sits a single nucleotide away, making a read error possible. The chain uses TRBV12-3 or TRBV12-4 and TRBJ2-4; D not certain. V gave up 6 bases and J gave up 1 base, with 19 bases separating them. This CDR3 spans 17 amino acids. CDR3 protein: CASSSPEQLLAKNIQYF. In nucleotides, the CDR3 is TGTGCCAGCAGCAGCCCAGAACAGCTTTTGGCCAAAAACATTCAGTACTTC.

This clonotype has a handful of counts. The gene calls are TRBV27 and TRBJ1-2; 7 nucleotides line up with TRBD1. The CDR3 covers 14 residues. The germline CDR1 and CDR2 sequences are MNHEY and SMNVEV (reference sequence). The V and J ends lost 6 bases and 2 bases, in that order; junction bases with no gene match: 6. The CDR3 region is CASRRQGPNYGYTF. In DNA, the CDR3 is TGTGCCAGCAGAAGACAGGGACCCAACTATGGCTACACCTTC.

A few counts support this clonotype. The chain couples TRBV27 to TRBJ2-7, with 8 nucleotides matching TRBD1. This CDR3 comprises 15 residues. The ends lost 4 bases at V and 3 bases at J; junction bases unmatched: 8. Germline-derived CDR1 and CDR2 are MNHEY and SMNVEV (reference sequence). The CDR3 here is CASSSLQGGFYEQYF. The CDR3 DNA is TGTGCCAGCAGTTCACTACAGGGGGGTTTCTACGAGCAGTACTTC.

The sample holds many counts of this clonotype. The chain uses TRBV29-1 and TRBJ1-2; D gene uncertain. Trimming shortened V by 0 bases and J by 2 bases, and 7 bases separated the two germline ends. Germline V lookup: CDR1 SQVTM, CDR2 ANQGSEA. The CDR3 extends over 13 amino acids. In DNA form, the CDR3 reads TGCAGCGTTGAAGATATCCAGAACTATGGCTACACCTTC. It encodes CSVEDIQNYGYTF.

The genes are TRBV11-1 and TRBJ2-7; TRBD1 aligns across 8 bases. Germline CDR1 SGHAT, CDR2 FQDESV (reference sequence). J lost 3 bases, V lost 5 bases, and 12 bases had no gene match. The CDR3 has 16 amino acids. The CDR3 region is CASSVFPGQDYYEQYF. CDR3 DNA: TGTGCCAGCAGCGTATTCCCGGGACAGGATTACTACGAGCAGTACTTC.

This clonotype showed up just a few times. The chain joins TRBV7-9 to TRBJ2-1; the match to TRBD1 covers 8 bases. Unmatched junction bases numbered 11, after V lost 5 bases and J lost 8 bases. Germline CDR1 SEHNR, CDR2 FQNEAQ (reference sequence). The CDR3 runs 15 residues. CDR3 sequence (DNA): TGTGCCAGCAGCCCACCCCTGGACAGGGTCGATGAGCAGTTCTTC. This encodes CASSPPLDRVDEQFF.

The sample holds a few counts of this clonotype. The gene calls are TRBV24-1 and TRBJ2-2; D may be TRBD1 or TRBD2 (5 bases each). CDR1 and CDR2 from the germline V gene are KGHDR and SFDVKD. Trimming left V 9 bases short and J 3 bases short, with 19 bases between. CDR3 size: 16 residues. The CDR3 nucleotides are TGTGCCACCTCTCATTACGGGACGGTGGACACCGGGGAGCTGTTTTTT. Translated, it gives CATSHYGTVDTGELFF.

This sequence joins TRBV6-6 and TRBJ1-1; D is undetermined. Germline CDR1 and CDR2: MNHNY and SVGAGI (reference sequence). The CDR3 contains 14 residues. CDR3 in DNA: TGTGTCACAACCCGAGTGGTGGCGGATACTGAAGCTTTCTTT. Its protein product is CVTTRVVADTEAFF.

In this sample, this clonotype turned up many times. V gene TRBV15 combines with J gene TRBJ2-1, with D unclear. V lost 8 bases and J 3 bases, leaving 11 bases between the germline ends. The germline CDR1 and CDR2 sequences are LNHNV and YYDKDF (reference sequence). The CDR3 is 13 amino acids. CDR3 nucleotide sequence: TGTGCCACCCGGACCCCAGGCTACAATGAGCAGTTCTTC. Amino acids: CATRTPGYNEQFF.

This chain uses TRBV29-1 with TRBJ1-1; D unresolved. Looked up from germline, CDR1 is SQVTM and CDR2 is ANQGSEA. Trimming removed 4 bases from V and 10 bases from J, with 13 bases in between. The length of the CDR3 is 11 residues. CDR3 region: CSVVVAPGAFF. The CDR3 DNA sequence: TGCAGCGTTGTTGTAGCCCCGGGAGCTTTCTTT.

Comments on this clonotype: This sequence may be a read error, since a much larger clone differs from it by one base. The CDR3 region is CASSLTGGDAFF. DNA of the CDR3: TGTGCCAGCAGCTTGACGGGGGGCGACGCTTTCTTT. V gene TRBV7-2 combines with J gene TRBJ1-1, with D maybe TRBD1 (6 bases). From germline, CDR1 is SGHTA and CDR2 FQGNSA. Trimming shortened V by 3 bases and J by 11 bases, and 13 bases separated the two germline ends. The CDR3 is 12 amino acids.

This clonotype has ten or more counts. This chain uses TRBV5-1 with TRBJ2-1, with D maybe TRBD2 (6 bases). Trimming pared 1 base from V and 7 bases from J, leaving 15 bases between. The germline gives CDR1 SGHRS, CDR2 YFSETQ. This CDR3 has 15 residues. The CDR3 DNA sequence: TGCGCCAGCAGCTTGTCTCCCCGGGGGAAGAATGAGCAGTTCTTC. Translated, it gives CASSLSPRGKNEQFF. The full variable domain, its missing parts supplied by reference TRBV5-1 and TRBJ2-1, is KAGVTQTPRYLIKTRGQQVTLSCSPISGHRSVSWYQQTPGQGLQFLFEYFSETQRNKGNFPGRFSGRQFSNSRSEMNVSTLELGDSALYLCASSLSPRGKNEQFFGPGTRLTVL.

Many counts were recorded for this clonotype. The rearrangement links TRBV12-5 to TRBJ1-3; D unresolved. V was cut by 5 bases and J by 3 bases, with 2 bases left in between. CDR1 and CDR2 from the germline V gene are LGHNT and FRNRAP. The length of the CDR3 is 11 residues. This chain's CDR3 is CASGDGNTIYF. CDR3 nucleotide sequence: TGTGCTAGTGGTGATGGAAACACCATATATTTT.

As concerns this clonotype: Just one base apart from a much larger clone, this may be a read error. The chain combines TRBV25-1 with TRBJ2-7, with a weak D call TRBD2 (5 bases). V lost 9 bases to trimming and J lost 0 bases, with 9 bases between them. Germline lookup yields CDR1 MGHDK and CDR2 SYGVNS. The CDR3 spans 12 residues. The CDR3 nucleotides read TGTGCCAGTAATCGGGGCTCCTACGAGCAGTACTTC. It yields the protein CASNRGSYEQYF.

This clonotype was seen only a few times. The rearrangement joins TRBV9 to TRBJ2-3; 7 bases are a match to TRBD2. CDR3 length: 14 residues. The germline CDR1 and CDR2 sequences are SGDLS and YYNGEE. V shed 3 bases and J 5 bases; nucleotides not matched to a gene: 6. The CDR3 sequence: CASSEGLGGDTQYF. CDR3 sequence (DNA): TGTGCCAGCAGCGAAGGACTAGGCGGAGATACGCAGTATTTT.

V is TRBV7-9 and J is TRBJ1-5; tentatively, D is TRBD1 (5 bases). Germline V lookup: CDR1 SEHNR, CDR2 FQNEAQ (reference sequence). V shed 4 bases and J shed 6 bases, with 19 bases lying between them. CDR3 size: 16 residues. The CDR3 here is CASSSNQGSGSQPQHF. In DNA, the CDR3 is TGTGCCAGCAGCTCAAACCAGGGTAGCGGCAGTCAGCCCCAGCATTTT. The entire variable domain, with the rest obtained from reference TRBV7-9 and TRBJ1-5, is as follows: DTGVSQNPRHKITKRGQNVTFRCDPISEHNRLYWYRQTLGQGPEFLTYFQNEAQLEKSRLLSDRFSAERPKGSFSTLEIQRTEQGDSAMYLCASSSNQGSGSQPQHFGDGTRLSIL.

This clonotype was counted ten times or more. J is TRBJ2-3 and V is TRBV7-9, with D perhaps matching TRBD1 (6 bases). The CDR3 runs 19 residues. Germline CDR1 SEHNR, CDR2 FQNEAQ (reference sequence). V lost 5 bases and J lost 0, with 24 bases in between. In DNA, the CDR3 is TGTGCCAGCAGCACACACAGGGTTACCAAAGTCTTCAGCACAGATACGCAGTATTTT. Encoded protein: CASSTHRVTKVFSTDTQYF.

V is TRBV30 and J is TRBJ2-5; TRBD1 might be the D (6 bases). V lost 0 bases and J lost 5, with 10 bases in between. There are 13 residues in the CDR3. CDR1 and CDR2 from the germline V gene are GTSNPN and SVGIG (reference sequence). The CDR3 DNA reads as TGTGCCTGGAGTGTACAGGGTTTGGAGACCCAGTACTTC. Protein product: CAWSVQGLETQYF.

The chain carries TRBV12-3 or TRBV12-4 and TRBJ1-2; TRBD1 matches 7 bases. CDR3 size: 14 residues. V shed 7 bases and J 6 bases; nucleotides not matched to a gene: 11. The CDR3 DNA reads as TGTGCCAGCAAACAACAGGGGTTTTTGGATGGCTACACCTTC. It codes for CASKQQGFLDGYTF.

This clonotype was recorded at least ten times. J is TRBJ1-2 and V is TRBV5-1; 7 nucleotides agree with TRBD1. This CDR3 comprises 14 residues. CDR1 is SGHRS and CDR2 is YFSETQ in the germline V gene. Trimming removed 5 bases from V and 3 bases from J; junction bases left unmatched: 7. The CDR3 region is CASRFEGGDYGYTF. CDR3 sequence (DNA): TGCGCCAGCAGATTTGAAGGGGGCGACTATGGCTACACCTTC.

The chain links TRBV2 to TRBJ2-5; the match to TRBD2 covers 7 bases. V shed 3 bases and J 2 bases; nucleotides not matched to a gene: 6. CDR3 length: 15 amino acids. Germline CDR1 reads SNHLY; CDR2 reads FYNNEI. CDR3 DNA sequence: TGTGCCAGCAGTGAGAGGGAGCGGGGTCAAGAGACCCAGTACTTC. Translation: CASSERERGQETQYF.

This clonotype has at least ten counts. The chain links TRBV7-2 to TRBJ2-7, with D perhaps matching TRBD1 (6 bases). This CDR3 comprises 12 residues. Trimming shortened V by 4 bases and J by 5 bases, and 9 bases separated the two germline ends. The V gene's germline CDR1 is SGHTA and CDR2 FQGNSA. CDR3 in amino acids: CASSWGRDEQYF. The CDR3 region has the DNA TGTGCCAGCAGCTGGGGGCGAGACGAGCAGTACTTC.

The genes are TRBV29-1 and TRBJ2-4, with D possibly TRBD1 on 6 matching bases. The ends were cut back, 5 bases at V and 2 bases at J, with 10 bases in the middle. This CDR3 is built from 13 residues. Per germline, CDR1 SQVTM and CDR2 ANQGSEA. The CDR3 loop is CSVRGGPKNIQYF. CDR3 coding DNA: TGCAGCGTTCGTGGGGGCCCCAAAAACATTCAGTACTTC.

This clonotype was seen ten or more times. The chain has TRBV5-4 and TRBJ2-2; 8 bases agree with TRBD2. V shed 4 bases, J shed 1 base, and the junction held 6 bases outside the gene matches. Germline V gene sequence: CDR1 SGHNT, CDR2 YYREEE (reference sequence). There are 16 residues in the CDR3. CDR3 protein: CASSPGLAENTGELFF. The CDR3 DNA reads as TGTGCCAGCAGCCCCGGACTAGCTGAGAACACCGGGGAGCTGTTTTTT. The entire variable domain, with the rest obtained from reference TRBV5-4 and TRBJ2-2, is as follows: ETGVTQSPTHLIKTRGQQVTLRCSSQSGHNTVSWYQQALGQGPQFIFQYYREEENGRGNFPPRFSGLQFPNYSSELNVNALELDDSALYLCASSPGLAENTGELFFGEGSRLTVL.

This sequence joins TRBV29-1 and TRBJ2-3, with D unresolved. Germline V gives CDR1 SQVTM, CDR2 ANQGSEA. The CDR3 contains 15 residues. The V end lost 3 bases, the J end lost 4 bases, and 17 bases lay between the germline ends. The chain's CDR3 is CSVDPLLGWADTQYF. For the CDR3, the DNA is TGCAGCGTTGATCCGTTATTGGGGTGGGCAGATACGCAGTATTTT.

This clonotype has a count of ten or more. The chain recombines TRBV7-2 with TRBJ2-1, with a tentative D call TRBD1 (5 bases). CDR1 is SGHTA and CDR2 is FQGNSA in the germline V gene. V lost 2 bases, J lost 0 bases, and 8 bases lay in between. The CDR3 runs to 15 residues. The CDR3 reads CASSLQGSSYNEQFF. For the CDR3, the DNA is TGTGCCAGCAGCTTACAGGGAAGCTCCTACAATGAGCAGTTCTTC.

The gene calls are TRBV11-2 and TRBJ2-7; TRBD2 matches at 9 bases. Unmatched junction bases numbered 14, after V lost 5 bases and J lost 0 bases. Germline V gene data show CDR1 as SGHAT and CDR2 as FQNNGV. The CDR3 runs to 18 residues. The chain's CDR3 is CASSPPGLARFLSYEQYF. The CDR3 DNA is TGTGCCAGCAGCCCACCGGGACTAGCAAGGTTCCTCTCCTACGAGCAGTACTTC.